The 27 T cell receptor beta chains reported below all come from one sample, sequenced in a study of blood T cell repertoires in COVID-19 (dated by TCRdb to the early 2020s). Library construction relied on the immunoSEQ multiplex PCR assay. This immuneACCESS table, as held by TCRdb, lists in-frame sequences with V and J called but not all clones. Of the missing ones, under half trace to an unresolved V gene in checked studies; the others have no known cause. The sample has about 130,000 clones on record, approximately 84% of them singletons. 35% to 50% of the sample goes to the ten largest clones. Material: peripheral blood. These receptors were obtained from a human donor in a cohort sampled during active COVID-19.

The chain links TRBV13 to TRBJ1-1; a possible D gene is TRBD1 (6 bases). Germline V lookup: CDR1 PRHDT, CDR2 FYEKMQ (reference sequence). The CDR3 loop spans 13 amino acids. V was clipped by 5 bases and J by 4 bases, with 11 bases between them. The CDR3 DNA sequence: TGTGCCAGCAGCCTCAGGGGTCGCACTGAAGCTTTCTTT. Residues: CASSLRGRTEAFF.

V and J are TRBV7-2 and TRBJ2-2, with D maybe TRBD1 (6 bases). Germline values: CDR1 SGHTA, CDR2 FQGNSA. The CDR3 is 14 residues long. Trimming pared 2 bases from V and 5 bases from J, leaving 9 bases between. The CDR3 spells CASSLRQGTGELFF. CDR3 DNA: TGTGCCAGCAGCTTACGCCAGGGGACCGGGGAGCTGTTTTTT.

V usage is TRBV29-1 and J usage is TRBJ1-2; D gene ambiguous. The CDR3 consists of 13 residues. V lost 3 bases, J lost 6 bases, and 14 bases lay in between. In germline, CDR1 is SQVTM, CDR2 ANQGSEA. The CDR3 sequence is CSVDRFSANGYTF. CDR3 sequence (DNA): TGCAGCGTTGATCGATTCAGCGCGAATGGCTACACCTTC.

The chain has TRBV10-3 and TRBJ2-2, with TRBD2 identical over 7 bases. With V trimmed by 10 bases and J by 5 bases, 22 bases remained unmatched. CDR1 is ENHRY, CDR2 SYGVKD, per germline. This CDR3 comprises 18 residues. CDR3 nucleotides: TGTGCCAGCCGTCGGGACCTCCTGGCGGGAGACCGGACCGGGGAGCTGTTTTTT. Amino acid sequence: CASRRDLLAGDRTGELFF.

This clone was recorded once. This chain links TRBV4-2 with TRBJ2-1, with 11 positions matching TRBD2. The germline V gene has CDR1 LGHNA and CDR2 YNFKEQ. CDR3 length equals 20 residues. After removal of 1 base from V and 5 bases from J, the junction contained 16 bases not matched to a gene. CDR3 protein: CASSQGGDLLGTSGHNEQFF. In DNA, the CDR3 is TGTGCCAGCAGCCAAGGGGGAGATCTATTGGGGACTAGCGGACACAATGAGCAGTTCTTC.

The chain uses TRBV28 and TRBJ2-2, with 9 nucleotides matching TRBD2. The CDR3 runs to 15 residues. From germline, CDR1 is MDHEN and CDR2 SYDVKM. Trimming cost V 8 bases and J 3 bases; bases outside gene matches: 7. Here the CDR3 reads CASLATSGYTGELFF. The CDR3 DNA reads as TGTGCCAGCCTAGCGACTAGCGGATACACCGGGGAGCTGTTTTTT.

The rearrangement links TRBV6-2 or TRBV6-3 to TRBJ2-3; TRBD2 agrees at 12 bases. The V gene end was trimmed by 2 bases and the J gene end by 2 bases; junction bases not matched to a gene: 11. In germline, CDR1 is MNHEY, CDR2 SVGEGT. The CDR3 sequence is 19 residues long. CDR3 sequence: CASSYLPGTSGRDTDTQYF. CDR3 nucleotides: TGTGCCAGCAGTTACCTCCCCGGGACTAGCGGGCGCGACACAGATACGCAGTATTTT.

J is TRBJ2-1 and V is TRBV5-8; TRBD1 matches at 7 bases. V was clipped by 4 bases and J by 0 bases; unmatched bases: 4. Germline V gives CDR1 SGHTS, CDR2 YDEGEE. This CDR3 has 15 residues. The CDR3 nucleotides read TGTGCCAGCAGCCCGCGACAGGGCTCCTACAATGAGCAGTTCTTC. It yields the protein CASSPRQGSYNEQFF.

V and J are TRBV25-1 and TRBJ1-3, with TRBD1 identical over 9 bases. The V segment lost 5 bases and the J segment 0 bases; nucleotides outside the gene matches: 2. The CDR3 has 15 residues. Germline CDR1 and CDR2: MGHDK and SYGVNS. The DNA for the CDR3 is TGTGCCAGCAGTCGGGACAGGGACTCTGGAAACACCATATATTTT. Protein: CASSRDRDSGNTIYF.

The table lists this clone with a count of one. As DNA, the CDR3 is TGTGCCAGCAGTTTACGACAGGGTGGGCCTGAAGCTTTCTTT. This gives the protein CASSLRQGGPEAFF. The chain links TRBV27 to TRBJ1-1, with TRBD1 matching 7 bases. After removal of 2 bases from V and 6 bases from J, the junction contained 6 bases not matched to a gene. The CDR3 is 14 residues long. Germline assignment: CDR1 MNHEY and CDR2 SMNVEV (reference sequence).

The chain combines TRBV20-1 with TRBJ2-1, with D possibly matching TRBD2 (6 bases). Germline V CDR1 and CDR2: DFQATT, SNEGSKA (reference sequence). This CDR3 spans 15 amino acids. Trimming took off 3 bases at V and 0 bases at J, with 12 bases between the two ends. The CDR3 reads CSASRLASSYNEQFF. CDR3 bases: TGCAGTGCTAGTCGTCTAGCGAGCTCCTACAATGAGCAGTTCTTC.

The CDR3 DNA sequence: TGTGCCAGCAGCTTGGCAGGGTGGTCCGGGGAGCTGTTTTTT. Protein: CASSLAGWSGELFF. The chain has TRBV5-5 and TRBJ2-2; TRBD1 might be the D (5 bases). Germline CDR1 SGHKS, CDR2 YYEKEE (reference sequence). This CDR3 has 14 amino acids. V was shortened by 0 bases and J by 6 bases, with 9 bases between the two germline ends.

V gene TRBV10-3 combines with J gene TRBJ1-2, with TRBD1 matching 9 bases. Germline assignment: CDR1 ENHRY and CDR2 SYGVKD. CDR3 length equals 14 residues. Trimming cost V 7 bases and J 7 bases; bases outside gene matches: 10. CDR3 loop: CAIKLTGGEGGYTF. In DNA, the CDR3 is TGTGCCATCAAACTAACAGGGGGCGAAGGTGGCTACACCTTC.

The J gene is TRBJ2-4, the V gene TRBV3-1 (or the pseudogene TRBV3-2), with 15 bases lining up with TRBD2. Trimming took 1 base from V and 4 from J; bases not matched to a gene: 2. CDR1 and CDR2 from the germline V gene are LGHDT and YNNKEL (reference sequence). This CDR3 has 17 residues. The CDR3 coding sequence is TGTGCCAGCAGCCAAGCAGGACTAGCGGGGGGGAAAAACATTCAGTACTTC. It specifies CASSQAGLAGGKNIQYF.

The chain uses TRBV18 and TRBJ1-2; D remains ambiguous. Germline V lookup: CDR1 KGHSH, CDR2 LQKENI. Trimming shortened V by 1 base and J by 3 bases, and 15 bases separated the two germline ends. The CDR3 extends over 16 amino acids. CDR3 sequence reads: CASSPQRQSNDYGYTF. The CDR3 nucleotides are TGTGCCAGCTCACCACAGCGCCAGTCTAATGACTATGGCTACACCTTC.

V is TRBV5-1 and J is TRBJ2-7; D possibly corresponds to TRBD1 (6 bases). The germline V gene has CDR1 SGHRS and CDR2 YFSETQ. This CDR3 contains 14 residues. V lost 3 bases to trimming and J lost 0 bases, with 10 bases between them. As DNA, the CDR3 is TGCGCCAGCAGCTCCCCGACAGGCTCCTACGAGCAGTACTTC. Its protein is CASSSPTGSYEQYF. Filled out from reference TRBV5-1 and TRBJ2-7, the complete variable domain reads KAGVTQTPRYLIKTRGQQVTLSCSPISGHRSVSWYQQTPGQGLQFLFEYFSETQRNKGNFPGRFSGRQFSNSRSEMNVSTLELGDSALYLCASSSPTGSYEQYFGPGTRLTVT.

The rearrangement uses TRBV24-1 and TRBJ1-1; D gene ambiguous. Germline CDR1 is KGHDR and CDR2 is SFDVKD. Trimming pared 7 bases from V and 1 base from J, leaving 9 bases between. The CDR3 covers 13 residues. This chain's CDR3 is CATRTGENTEAFF. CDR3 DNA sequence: TGTGCCACCAGGACCGGAGAGAACACTGAAGCTTTCTTT.

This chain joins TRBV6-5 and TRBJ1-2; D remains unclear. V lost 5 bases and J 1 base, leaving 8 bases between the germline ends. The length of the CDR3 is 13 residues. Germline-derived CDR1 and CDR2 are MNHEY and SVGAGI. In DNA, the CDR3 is TGTGCCAGCAGTCTGACATTTAACTATGGCTACACCTTC. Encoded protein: CASSLTFNYGYTF.

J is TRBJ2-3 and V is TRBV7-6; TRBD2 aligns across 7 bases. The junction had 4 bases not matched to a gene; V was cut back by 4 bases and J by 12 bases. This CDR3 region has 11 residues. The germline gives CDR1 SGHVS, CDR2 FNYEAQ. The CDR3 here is CASSSSGNQYF. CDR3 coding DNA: TGTGCCAGCAGCTCCAGCGGGAATCAGTATTTT.

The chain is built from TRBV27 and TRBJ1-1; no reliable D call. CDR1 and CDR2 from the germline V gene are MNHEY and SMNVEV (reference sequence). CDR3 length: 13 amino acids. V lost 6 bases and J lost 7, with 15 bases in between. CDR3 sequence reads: CASRQTGTREAFF. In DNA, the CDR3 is TGTGCCAGCAGACAGACGGGAACACGTGAAGCTTTCTTT.

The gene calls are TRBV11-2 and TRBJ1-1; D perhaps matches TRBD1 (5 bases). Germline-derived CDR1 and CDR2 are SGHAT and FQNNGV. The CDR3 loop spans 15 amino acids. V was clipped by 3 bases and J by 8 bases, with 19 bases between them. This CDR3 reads CASSFGGTPDGEAFF. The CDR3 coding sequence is TGTGCCAGCAGCTTCGGGGGTACACCCGATGGAGAAGCTTTCTTT. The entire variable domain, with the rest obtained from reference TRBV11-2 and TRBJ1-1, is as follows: EAGVAQSPRYKIIEKRQSVAFWCNPISGHATLYWYQQILGQGPKLLIQFQNNGVVDDSQLPKDRFSAERLKGVDSTLKIQPAKLEDSAVYLCASSFGGTPDGEAFFGQGTRLTVV.

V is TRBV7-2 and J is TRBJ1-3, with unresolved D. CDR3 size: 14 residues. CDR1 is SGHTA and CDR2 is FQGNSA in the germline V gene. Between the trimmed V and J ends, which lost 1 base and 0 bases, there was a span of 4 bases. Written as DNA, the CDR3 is TGTGCCAGCAGCTTAGGAGACTCTGGAAACACCATATATTTT. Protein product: CASSLGDSGNTIYF.

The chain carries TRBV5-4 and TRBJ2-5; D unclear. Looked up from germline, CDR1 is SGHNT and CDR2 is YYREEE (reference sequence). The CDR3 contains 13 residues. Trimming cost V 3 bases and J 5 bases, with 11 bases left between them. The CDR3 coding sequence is TGTGCCAGCAGCTGGTCCGCCCGGGAGACCCAGTACTTC. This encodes CASSWSARETQYF.

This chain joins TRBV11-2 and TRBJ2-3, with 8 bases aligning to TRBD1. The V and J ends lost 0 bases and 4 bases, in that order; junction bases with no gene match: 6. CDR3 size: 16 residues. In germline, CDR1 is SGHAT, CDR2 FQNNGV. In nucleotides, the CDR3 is TGTGCCAGCAGCTTAGAAACGGACAGGGTCCCAGATACGCAGTATTTT. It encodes CASSLETDRVPDTQYF.

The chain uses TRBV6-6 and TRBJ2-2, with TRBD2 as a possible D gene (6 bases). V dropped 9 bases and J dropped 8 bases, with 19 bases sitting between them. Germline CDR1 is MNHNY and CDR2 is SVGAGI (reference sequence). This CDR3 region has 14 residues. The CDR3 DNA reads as TGTGCCAGTCGCGGAGGGCTGCGGGAAGGGGAGCTGTTTTTT. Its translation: CASRGGLREGELFF.

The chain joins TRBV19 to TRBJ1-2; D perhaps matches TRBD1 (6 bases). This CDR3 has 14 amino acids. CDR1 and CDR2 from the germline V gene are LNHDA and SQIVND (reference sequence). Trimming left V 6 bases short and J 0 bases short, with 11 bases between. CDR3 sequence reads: CASSRTATNYGYTF. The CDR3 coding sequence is TGTGCCAGTAGCCGGACAGCGACTAACTATGGCTACACCTTC. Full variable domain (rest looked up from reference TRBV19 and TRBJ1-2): DGGITQSPKYLFRKEGQNVTLSCEQNLNHDAMYWYRQDPGQGLRLIYYSQIVNDFQKGDIAEGYSVSREKKESFPLTVTSAQKNPTAFYLCASSRTATNYGYTFGSGTRLTVV.

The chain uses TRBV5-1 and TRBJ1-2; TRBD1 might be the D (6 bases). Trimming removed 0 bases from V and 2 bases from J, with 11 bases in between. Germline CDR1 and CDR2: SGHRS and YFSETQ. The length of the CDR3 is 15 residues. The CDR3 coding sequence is TGCGCCAGCAGCTTGGCCTCCGGACAGAACTATGGCTACACCTTC. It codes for CASSLASGQNYGYTF.